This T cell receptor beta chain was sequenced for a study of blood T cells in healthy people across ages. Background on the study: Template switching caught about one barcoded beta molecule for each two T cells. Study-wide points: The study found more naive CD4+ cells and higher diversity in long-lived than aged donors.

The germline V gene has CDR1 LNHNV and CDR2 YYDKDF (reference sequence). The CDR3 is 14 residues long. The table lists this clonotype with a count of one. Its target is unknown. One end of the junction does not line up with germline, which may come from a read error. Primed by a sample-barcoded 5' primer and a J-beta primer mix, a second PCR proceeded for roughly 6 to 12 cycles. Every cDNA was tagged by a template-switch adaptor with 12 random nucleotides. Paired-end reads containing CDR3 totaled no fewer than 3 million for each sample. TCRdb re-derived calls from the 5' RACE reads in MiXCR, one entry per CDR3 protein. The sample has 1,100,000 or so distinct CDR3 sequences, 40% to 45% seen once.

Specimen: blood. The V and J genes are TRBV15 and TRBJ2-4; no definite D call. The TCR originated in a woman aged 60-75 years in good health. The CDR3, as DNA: TGTGCCACCAGCCGAGATTCCTTCCCGTTTGAGCAGTACTTC. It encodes CATSRDSFPFEQYF.